Sequencing of this T cell receptor (beta chain) was carried out in a study of T cell repertoires in cytomegalovirus infection. Across the study: Selection of CMV epitopes for the study included recently identified HLA-C-restricted and well-studied HLA-B-restricted ones.

The CDR3 contains 14 residues. The germline CDR1 and CDR2 sequences are SGHVS and FQNEAQ. Trimming shortened V by 2 bases and J by 4 bases, and 10 bases separated the two germline ends. Study-wide findings and caveats: There were carriers of CMV plus the relevant HLA, and cumulative public TCR beta family frequency identified them.

TCRdb passed the reads through MiXCR, listing each CDR3 protein once. This table holds under 450,000 distinct CDR3 sequences, about a third found once. This clonotype was counted between two and nine times. Its matching antigen is unknown. The TCR originated in a human donor in good health (CMV status not recorded). Some clones in this sample may be carry-over from other donors' samples. The V gene is TRBV7-8, the J gene TRBJ2-3; a possible D gene is TRBD1 (6 bases). The specimen comprised cultured PBMCs, sampled from culture after CMV antigen stimulation. The CDR3 DNA reads as TGTGCCAGCAGCTTATTAGGGACATCAGATACGCAGTATTTT. Translated: CASSLLGTSDTQYF. The variable domain in full, with the rest retrieved from reference TRBV7-8 and TRBJ2-3, is GAGVSQSPRYKVAKRGQDVALRCDPISGHVSLFWYQQALGQGPEFLTYFQNEAQLDKSGLPSDRFFAERPEGSVSTLKIQRTQQEDSAVYLCASSLLGTSDTQYFGPGTRLTVL.